This T cell receptor beta chain emerged from a study of post-analysis software for immune sequencing data. Study information: Relapsing-remitting, secondary progressive and progressive-relapsing courses of multiple sclerosis were included.

The study, taken as a whole, reports: Relative to controls, patients with multiple sclerosis showed significantly lower normalized Chao1 diversity. Clustering by F measure revealed strong co-clustering among samples prepared together in one batch. Relative to controls, patients had a handful of TRBV segments at higher frequency, with TRBV5-6, TRBV5-1 and TRBV20-1 among these.

V lost 7 bases to trimming and J lost 5 bases, with 11 bases between them. The length of the CDR3 is 11 residues. The germline V gene encodes CDR1 SQVTM and CDR2 ANQGSEA. Unique molecular identifiers featured in each of the TCR beta cDNA libraries. Once roughly 0.95 to 10 million T cells were used, hundreds of thousands of cDNA molecules resulted. TCRdb reanalysed the PCR reads using MiXCR and keeps one entry per CDR3 protein. The table records roughly 400,000 distinct CDR3 sequences, approximately 37% of them present only once. This clonotype was observed a handful of times. Its antigen is unknown. Sequenced material: blood. The clonotype comes from a girl aged 2 to 10 with multiple sclerosis. The J gene is TRBJ1-1, the V gene TRBV29-1, with D hard to call. Here the CDR3 reads CSGLFATEAFF. Here the CDR3 DNA reads TGCAGCGGACTGTTCGCGACTGAAGCTTTCTTT. The full variable domain, completed using reference TRBV29-1 and TRBJ1-1, is SAVISQKPSRDICQRGTSLTIQCQVDSQVTMMFWYRQQPGQSLTLIATANQGSEATYESGFVIDKFPISRPNLTFSTLTVSNMSPEDSSIYLCSGLFATEAFFGQGTRLTVV.